This T cell receptor beta chain emerged from a study of T cell responses to AZD1222 COVID-19 vaccine. TCRdb keeps only in-frame clones here, not all; method: immunoSEQ multiplex PCR. The table lists 140,000 to 150,000 clones, 85% to 90% of them singletons. Details on this clone: Other nucleotide sequences from this sample produce the same CDR3.

The CDR3 covers 13 residues. Germline V gene lookup returns CDR1 SGHRS and CDR2 YFSETQ. Trimming removed 0 bases from V and 3 bases from J, with 6 bases in between. Here the sequenced sample was peripheral blood, taken 28 days after the second AZD1222 dose. This receptor was obtained from an adult who received the AZD1222 COVID-19 vaccine. This chain connects TRBV5-1 to TRBJ1-2; perhaps TRBD1 as D (5 bases). CDR3 coding DNA: TGCGCCAGCAGCTTGGTAGGGGACTATGGCTACACCTTC. It is translated as CASSLVGDYGYTF.